This T cell receptor (beta chain) derives from a study of blood T cell repertoires in COVID-19. Turning to the study itself: Collection of acute and convalescent COVID-19 samples took place in the United States, Italy and Spain. Sources were T cells, B-cell-depleted T cells, or PBMCs; the material itself was cDNA or gDNA.

This clone has a single count. Trimming removed 4 bases from V and 7 bases from J, with 13 bases in between. Germline values: CDR1 SNHLY, CDR2 FYNNEI. This CDR3 comprises 13 residues. TCRdb keeps only in-frame clones here, not all; method: immunoSEQ multiplex PCR. The sample carries fewer than 200,000 clones, about 83% recorded once. This receptor was taken from a woman aged 70 to 79 with COVID-19, enrolled during active disease. This chain joins TRBV2 and TRBJ1-2; D gene uncertain. What was sequenced was peripheral blood. The CDR3 DNA sequence: TGTGCCAGCAGTGGAGCCGAGGTTGGTGGCTACACCTTC. Translating it yields CASSGAEVGGYTF. Using reference TRBV2 and TRBJ1-2 for the parts outside the CDR3, the full variable domain is EPEVTQTPSHQVTQMGQEVILRCVPISNHLYFYWYRQILGQKVEFLVSFYNNEISEKSEIFDDQFSVERPDGSNFTLKIRSTKLEDSAMYFCASSGAEVGGYTFGSGTRLTVV.